These T cell receptor beta chains were read from a single sample in a study of CD8 T cells in Susac syndrome. TCRdb recomputed calls from the immunoSEQ multiplex PCR reads with MiXCR, one row per CDR3 protein. The table lists just over 150,000 distinct CDR3 sequences, over 85% of them singletons. The sample was CD8+ T cells from PBMCs. The receptors were gathered from a human donor with multiple sclerosis. CDR3s include the opening cysteine and the closing phenylalanine or tryptophan. The D gene is left open where the match is weak. For some rows the clone size is stated as once, few or many, or as a class when expanded; others skip it.

v_call: TRBV7-8
clone_size: .
j_call: TRBJ2-2
d_call: TRBD2
cdr3_nt: TGTGCCAGCAGCTTAGCTACTAGCGTCACCGGGGAGCTGTTTTTT
cdr3_aa: CASSLATSVTGELFF

v_call: TRBV27
clone_size: .
j_call: TRBJ2-7
d_call: .
cdr3_nt: TGTGCCAGCAGTGGTAGGAACGAGCAGTACTTC
cdr3_aa: CASSGRNEQYF

v_call: TRBV27
clone_size: .
j_call: TRBJ1-1
d_call: TRBD1
cdr3_nt: TGTGCCAGCAGTTTAGGGACAGGGGGGACCACTGAAGCTTTCTTT
cdr3_aa: CASSLGTGGTTEAFF

v_call: TRBV5-1
clone_size: .
j_call: TRBJ2-7
d_call: .
cdr3_nt: TGCGCCAGCAGCTTGGCCGTTCGGGGTCACGAGCAGTACTTC
cdr3_aa: CASSLAVRGHEQYF

v_call: TRBV9
clone_size: once
j_call: TRBJ1-4
d_call: .
cdr3_nt: TGTGCCAGCAGCTCACAGGGTATAAGTGAAAAACTGTTTTTT
cdr3_aa: CASSSQGISEKLFF

v_call: TRBV12-3/TRBV12-4
clone_size: .
j_call: TRBJ1-5
d_call: TRBD1
cdr3_nt: TGTGCCAGCACACAGGGGGGGAATCAGCCCCAGCATTTT
cdr3_aa: CASTQGGNQPQHF

v_call: TRBV30
clone_size: .
j_call: TRBJ2-7
d_call: .
cdr3_nt: TGTGCCTGGAGTGTATCCGCAGCTTACGAGCAGTACTTC
cdr3_aa: CAWSVSAAYEQYF

v_call: TRBV7-2
clone_size: .
j_call: TRBJ2-3
d_call: TRBD1
cdr3_nt: TGTGCCAGCAGCGGGACAGTAACAGATACGCAGTATTTT
cdr3_aa: CASSGTVTDTQYF

v_call: TRBV7-7
clone_size: once
j_call: TRBJ2-7
d_call: .
cdr3_nt: TGTGCCAGCAGCTTAGGCCGGACTTACCCTTCCGAGCAGTACTTC
cdr3_aa: CASSLGRTYPSEQYF

v_call: TRBV7-2
clone_size: .
j_call: TRBJ2-5
d_call: TRBD2
cdr3_nt: TGTGCCAGCAGCTTAGGTGGGCGGCGGGGGGGCCGAGAGACCCAGTACTTC
cdr3_aa: CASSLGGRRGGRETQYF

v_call: TRBV7-9
clone_size: few
j_call: TRBJ1-6
d_call: .
cdr3_nt: TGTGCCAGCAGCTTAGGGGCTAATTCACCCCTCCACTTT
cdr3_aa: CASSLGANSPLHF

v_call: TRBV12-3/TRBV12-4
clone_size: .
j_call: TRBJ2-7
d_call: .
cdr3_nt: TGTGCCAGCAGTTTGACAGCAATCTACGAGCAGTACTTC
cdr3_aa: CASSLTAIYEQYF

v_call: TRBV12-3/TRBV12-4
clone_size: .
j_call: TRBJ2-1
d_call: .
cdr3_nt: TGTGCCAGCAGTTTAGGACAGTACAATGAGCAGTTCTTC
cdr3_aa: CASSLGQYNEQFF

v_call: TRBV27
clone_size: .
j_call: TRBJ1-6
d_call: .
cdr3_nt: TGTGCCAGCAGTATCTCGGCAAATTCACCCCTCCACTTT
cdr3_aa: CASSISANSPLHF

v_call: TRBV9
clone_size: .
j_call: TRBJ2-7
d_call: TRBD1
cdr3_nt: TGTGCCAGCAGCGCGGGACAGGGAACGGGGGAGCAGTACTTC
cdr3_aa: CASSAGQGTGEQYF

v_call: TRBV13
clone_size: .
j_call: TRBJ2-7
d_call: .
cdr3_nt: TGTGCCAGCAGCTTGTCCACCGAGCAGTACTTC
cdr3_aa: CASSLSTEQYF

v_call: TRBV9
clone_size: .
j_call: TRBJ1-1
d_call: .
cdr3_nt: TGTGCCAGCGGACCAGGAGGAGTTGGGACTGAAGCTTTCTTT
cdr3_aa: CASGPGGVGTEAFF

v_call: TRBV5-4
clone_size: few
j_call: TRBJ1-5
d_call: .
cdr3_nt: TGTGCCAGCAGCGTCGGAATTAATCAGCCCCAGCATTTT
cdr3_aa: CASSVGINQPQHF

v_call: TRBV7-9
clone_size: .
j_call: TRBJ2-6
d_call: .
cdr3_nt: TGTGCCAGCAGCCAGGCGGTCGGGGCCAACGTCCTGACTTTC
cdr3_aa: CASSQAVGANVLTF

v_call: TRBV29-1
clone_size: .
j_call: TRBJ1-2
d_call: TRBD1
cdr3_nt: TGCAGCGTCCATCTCGGACAGGAGTCCTCCTTTAATTTTTATGGCTACACCTTC
cdr3_aa: CSVHLGQESSFNFYGYTF

v_call: TRBV27
clone_size: .
j_call: TRBJ2-7
d_call: TRBD2
cdr3_nt: TGTGCCAGCCGGACTAGCGGGGGGGCCAGAGAGCAGTACTTC
cdr3_aa: CASRTSGGAREQYF

v_call: TRBV4-1
clone_size: .
j_call: TRBJ1-6
d_call: .
cdr3_nt: TGCGCCAGCAGTTTTATGGCAGGGAATTCACCCCTCCACTTT
cdr3_aa: CASSFMAGNSPLHF

v_call: TRBV20-1
clone_size: .
j_call: TRBJ2-3
d_call: .
cdr3_nt: TGCAGTGCCCCCTCCCGGGACATCAGCACAGATACGCAGTATTTT
cdr3_aa: CSAPSRDISTDTQYF

v_call: TRBV11-2
clone_size: .
j_call: TRBJ2-1
d_call: TRBD2
cdr3_nt: TGTGCCAGCAGCTTAAGGCCTAGCGGGGGCCCCTACAATGAGCAGTTCTTC
cdr3_aa: CASSLRPSGGPYNEQFF

v_call: TRBV5-6
clone_size: .
j_call: TRBJ2-7
d_call: .
cdr3_nt: TGTGCCAGCAGCTATCCTGACAGGACTTACGAGCAGTACTTC
cdr3_aa: CASSYPDRTYEQYF

v_call: TRBV27
clone_size: .
j_call: TRBJ2-7
d_call: TRBD1
cdr3_nt: TGTGCCAGCAGTAAATCCGGGACAGGCTCTACCGAGCAGTACTTC
cdr3_aa: CASSKSGTGSTEQYF

v_call: TRBV9
clone_size: .
j_call: TRBJ2-6
d_call: .
cdr3_nt: TGTGCCAGCAGCCACCCCCTGGACGGGAGCTCTGGGGCCAACGTCCTGACTTTC
cdr3_aa: CASSHPLDGSSGANVLTF

v_call: TRBV7-3
clone_size: .
j_call: TRBJ1-1
d_call: .
cdr3_nt: TGTGCCAGCAGCTTAACCGGGGGCGGATCTGAAGCTTTCTTT
cdr3_aa: CASSLTGGGSEAFF

v_call: TRBV27
clone_size: .
j_call: TRBJ2-1
d_call: TRBD2
cdr3_nt: TGTGCCAGCAGTCAGATAGCGGGGAGCTCCTACAATGAGCAGTTCTTC
cdr3_aa: CASSQIAGSSYNEQFF

v_call: TRBV29-1
clone_size: .
j_call: TRBJ2-7
d_call: TRBD2
cdr3_nt: TGCAGCGTCTCTAGCGGGTACCCTTACGAGCAGTACTTC
cdr3_aa: CSVSSGYPYEQYF

v_call: TRBV19
clone_size: .
j_call: TRBJ2-3
d_call: TRBD2
cdr3_nt: TGTGCCAGTAGTGTGAGACTAGCGCAGACAGATACGCAGTATTTT
cdr3_aa: CASSVRLAQTDTQYF

v_call: TRBV7-9
clone_size: once
j_call: TRBJ2-3
d_call: .
cdr3_nt: TGTGCCAGCAGCTCGGTGGGTGTTTCTACAAGCACAGATACGCAGTATTTT
cdr3_aa: CASSSVGVSTSTDTQYF

v_call: TRBV13
clone_size: .
j_call: TRBJ2-1
d_call: .
cdr3_nt: TGTGCCAGCAGCCCTACGATCGGCTACAATGAGCAGTTCTTC
cdr3_aa: CASSPTIGYNEQFF

v_call: TRBV15
clone_size: .
j_call: TRBJ2-1
d_call: .
cdr3_nt: TGTGCCACCAGCAGCAATCCTTCGGGCAGGGGCAATGAGCAGTTCTTC
cdr3_aa: CATSSNPSGRGNEQFF

v_call: TRBV2
clone_size: .
j_call: TRBJ1-4
d_call: .
cdr3_nt: TGTGCCAGCAGTCGTCCCCTCGGGAGCCTCAATGAAAAACTGTTTTTT
cdr3_aa: CASSRPLGSLNEKLFF

v_call: TRBV7-9
clone_size: .
j_call: TRBJ2-7
d_call: TRBD1
cdr3_nt: TGTGCCAGCAGCTTAATACAGGGGGCTGACGAGCAGTACTTC
cdr3_aa: CASSLIQGADEQYF

v_call: TRBV10-3
clone_size: .
j_call: TRBJ2-2
d_call: TRBD1
cdr3_nt: TGTGCCATGGGACAGGAGAACACCGGGGAGCTGTTTTTT
cdr3_aa: CAMGQENTGELFF

v_call: TRBV12-3/TRBV12-4
clone_size: .
j_call: TRBJ2-1
d_call: TRBD2
cdr3_nt: TGTGCCAGCAGCTCCCCGGGGGGGACTAGCCCCGCTGATGAGCAGTTCTTC
cdr3_aa: CASSSPGGTSPADEQFF

v_call: TRBV7-2
clone_size: .
j_call: TRBJ1-6
d_call: .
cdr3_nt: TGTGCCAGCAGCCCGCTCCTCTATAATTCACCCCTCCACTTT
cdr3_aa: CASSPLLYNSPLHF

v_call: TRBV9
clone_size: .
j_call: TRBJ2-1
d_call: .
cdr3_nt: TGTGCCAGCAGCGTAGGGGACCGCGACAATGAGCAGTTCTTC
cdr3_aa: CASSVGDRDNEQFF

v_call: TRBV27
clone_size: .
j_call: TRBJ2-7
d_call: .
cdr3_nt: TGTGCCAGCAGTTTATCCCTCCCGCTCTACGAGCAGTACTTC
cdr3_aa: CASSLSLPLYEQYF

v_call: TRBV30
clone_size: .
j_call: TRBJ1-2
d_call: .
cdr3_nt: TGTGCCTGGACCTGGGAGGAGGGACCCACGGGCTACACCTTC
cdr3_aa: CAWTWEEGPTGYTF

v_call: TRBV15
clone_size: .
j_call: TRBJ2-5
d_call: .
cdr3_nt: TGTGCCACCAGTTCGGGGATACAAGAGACCCAGTACTTC
cdr3_aa: CATSSGIQETQYF

v_call: TRBV27
clone_size: .
j_call: TRBJ1-2
d_call: .
cdr3_nt: TGTGCCAGCAGTGTTAAACCTGTCGGGTCCGATGGCTACACCTTC
cdr3_aa: CASSVKPVGSDGYTF

v_call: TRBV6-2/TRBV6-3
clone_size: few
j_call: TRBJ2-5
d_call: .
cdr3_nt: TGTGCCAGCAGGGACCGGGAGACCCAGTACTTC
cdr3_aa: CASRDRETQYF

v_call: TRBV14
clone_size: .
j_call: TRBJ2-7
d_call: TRBD1
cdr3_nt: TGTGCCAGCAGCCAGGACAGGGGATATGTGTACGAGCAGTACTTC
cdr3_aa: CASSQDRGYVYEQYF

v_call: TRBV27
clone_size: .
j_call: TRBJ2-5
d_call: .
cdr3_nt: TGTGCCAGCAGACAGGGCAGGGAGACCCAGTACTTC
cdr3_aa: CASRQGRETQYF

v_call: TRBV2
clone_size: .
j_call: TRBJ1-2
d_call: .
cdr3_nt: TGTGCCAGCTACTTCGGTGGCTACACCTTC
cdr3_aa: CASYFGGYTF

v_call: TRBV20-1
clone_size: .
j_call: TRBJ2-7
d_call: .
cdr3_nt: TGCAGTGCTAGAGATCATACGGAGAGCTCCTACGAGCAGTACTTC
cdr3_aa: CSARDHTESSYEQYF

v_call: TRBV9
clone_size: .
j_call: TRBJ2-1
d_call: TRBD1
cdr3_nt: TGTGCCAGCAGCGTAGCTCTGACCTCATCATCGGGACAGGGCTACAATGAGCAGTTCTTC
cdr3_aa: CASSVALTSSSGQGYNEQFF

v_call: TRBV27
clone_size: .
j_call: TRBJ2-1
d_call: .
cdr3_nt: TGTGCCAGCCGGTTATCAACGTACAATGAGCAGTTCTTC
cdr3_aa: CASRLSTYNEQFF

v_call: TRBV6-4
clone_size: .
j_call: TRBJ2-1
d_call: TRBD2
cdr3_nt: TGTGCCAGCAGTGAGACGGGGGGAGCGAATGAGCAGTTCTTC
cdr3_aa: CASSETGGANEQFF

v_call: TRBV28
clone_size: .
j_call: TRBJ2-5
d_call: TRBD1
cdr3_nt: TGTGCCAGCAGTGGGGACAGGGGGAGGAAGGAGACCCAGTACTTC
cdr3_aa: CASSGDRGRKETQYF

v_call: TRBV6-1
clone_size: .
j_call: TRBJ2-7
d_call: .
cdr3_nt: TGTGCCAGCAATCTATCGACAGGACCGTACGAGCAGTACTTC
cdr3_aa: CASNLSTGPYEQYF

v_call: TRBV5-1
clone_size: .
j_call: TRBJ1-1
d_call: TRBD1
cdr3_nt: TGCGCCAGCAGCTGGGGACAGGGTAATATTGAAGCTTTCTTT
cdr3_aa: CASSWGQGNIEAFF

v_call: TRBV12-3/TRBV12-4
clone_size: few
j_call: TRBJ1-1
d_call: .
cdr3_nt: TGTGCCAGCAGTCTCGGCGGGATCACTGAAGCTTTCTTT
cdr3_aa: CASSLGGITEAFF

v_call: TRBV27
clone_size: .
j_call: TRBJ2-5
d_call: .
cdr3_nt: TGTGCCAGCAGTACCCCGTACCAAGAGACCCAGTACTTC
cdr3_aa: CASSTPYQETQYF